Below, 25 T cell receptor beta chains from the same sample are listed, as sequenced in a study of blood T cell repertoires in COVID-19. Repertoires were generated with immunoSEQ multiplex PCR, while TCRdb's copy carries only in-frame clones and drops some. The repertoire holds 150,000 to 200,000 clones, with 84% as singletons. Sequenced input: peripheral blood. The receptors shown here come from a man aged 35-49 years who had recovered from COVID-19.

V gene TRBV27 combines with J gene TRBJ1-1; D uncertain. This CDR3 spans 14 amino acids. Trimming cost V 0 bases and J 5 bases, with 10 bases left between them. The germline CDR1 and CDR2 sequences are MNHEY and SMNVEV (reference sequence). CDR3 region: CASSLSYAGTEAFF. The DNA for the CDR3 is TGTGCCAGCAGTTTATCCTATGCCGGGACTGAAGCTTTCTTT.

This chain links TRBV5-4 with TRBJ2-1; 12 bases are a match to TRBD2. V trimming: 0 bases; J trimming: 8 bases; junction bases outside the gene matches: 3. The CDR3 extends over 15 amino acids. The V gene's germline CDR1 is SGHNT and CDR2 YYREEE (reference sequence). CDR3 bases: TGTGCCAGCAGCTTGGATCTAGCGGGAGGGGATGAGCAGTTCTTC. It is translated as CASSLDLAGGDEQFF.

The CDR3: CASSYGTGREKLFF. The CDR3 DNA sequence: TGTGCCAGCAGTTACGGGACAGGGCGTGAAAAACTGTTTTTT. The gene calls are TRBV6-6 and TRBJ1-4; 9 bases are a match to TRBD1. This CDR3 is 14 amino acids long. Germline values: CDR1 MNHNY, CDR2 SVGAGI (reference sequence). The V gene end was trimmed by 2 bases and the J gene end by 7 bases; junction bases not matched to a gene: 2.

With regard to this clone: Relative to the germline gene, one junction end is altered; a read error may explain this. This chain connects TRBV6-5 to TRBJ2-7, with a possible D match to TRBD2 (5 bases). The CDR3 spans 15 residues. Germline V gene sequence: CDR1 MNHEY, CDR2 SVGAGI. The CDR3 reads CASSHSAGSSYEQYF. The CDR3, as DNA: TGTGCCAGCAGTCACTCTGCGGGTTCCTCCTACGAGCAGTACTTC.

This clone was counted once. J is TRBJ2-4 and V is TRBV3-1 (or the pseudogene TRBV3-2), with D perhaps matching TRBD2 (6 bases). Per the germline V gene, CDR1 is LGHDT and CDR2 is YNNKEL (reference sequence). The CDR3 is 15 residues long. Trimming removed 1 base at V and 6 bases at J, with 13 bases between. DNA for the CDR3: TGTGCCAGCAGCCAAGTGGGAGGAGTGGGAAACATTCAGTACTTC. Translating gives CASSQVGGVGNIQYF.

V gene TRBV3-1 (or the pseudogene TRBV3-2) combines with J gene TRBJ2-7, with 9 bases lining up with TRBD2. The CDR3 is 15 amino acids. J lost 9 bases, V lost 6 bases, and 15 bases had no gene match. CDR1 is LGHDT and CDR2 is YNNKEL in the germline V gene (reference sequence). As DNA, the CDR3 is TGTGCCAGCAGAAACTCCGGGACTAGCAATGTAGCGCAGTACTTC. This encodes CASRNSGTSNVAQYF.

V gene TRBV4-3 combines with J gene TRBJ2-1, with 7 positions matching TRBD2. This CDR3 has 16 residues. V was clipped by 0 bases and J by 2 bases; unmatched bases: 4. Germline CDR1 LGHNA, CDR2 YSLEER. As DNA, the CDR3 is TGCGCCAGCAGCCAAGATCTAGCGGCCCCCTACAATGAGCAGTTCTTC. This sequence encodes CASSQDLAAPYNEQFF.

The J gene is TRBJ2-7, the V gene TRBV14; 8 bases match TRBD2. The germline V gene encodes CDR1 SGHDN and CDR2 FVKESK. The CDR3 is made up of 16 amino acids. V gave up 0 bases and J gave up 7 bases; unmatched junction bases: 11. CDR3 region: CASSQEGSSGAGEQYF. CDR3 sequence (DNA): TGTGCCAGCAGCCAAGAAGGGAGTAGCGGGGCGGGTGAGCAGTACTTC.

The chain joins TRBV5-5 to TRBJ2-5, with 9 bases fitting TRBD1. The CDR3 loop spans 14 amino acids. After removal of 0 bases from V and 5 bases from J, the junction contained 2 bases not matched to a gene. Per germline, CDR1 SGHKS and CDR2 YYEKEE (reference sequence). Here the CDR3 DNA reads TGTGCCAGCAGCTTGGGACAGGGGGGCGAGACCCAGTACTTC. Translating gives CASSLGQGGETQYF.

This chain connects TRBV7-9 to TRBJ1-2, with 7 bases fitting TRBD1. The J segment lost 4 bases and the V segment lost 3 bases, leaving 11 bases of the junction unmatched. There are 16 residues in the CDR3. Per the germline V gene, CDR1 is SEHNR and CDR2 is FQNEAQ (reference sequence). CDR3 DNA: TGTGCCAGCAGCTTGTCGAGGGGGCAGTACTCCTATGGCTACACCTTC. Its translation: CASSLSRGQYSYGYTF.

The chain uses TRBV7-9 and TRBJ2-7; D might be TRBD1 (6 bases). V lost 6 bases, J lost 1 base, and 7 bases lay in between. The CDR3 covers 12 residues. Per germline, CDR1 SEHNR and CDR2 FQNEAQ (reference sequence). CDR3 sequence (DNA): TGTGCCAGCAGTACAGGGTCCTACGAGCAGTACTTC. It yields the protein CASSTGSYEQYF.

This chain links TRBV28 with TRBJ2-7; D possibly corresponds to TRBD1 (5 bases). The germline gives CDR1 MDHEN, CDR2 SYDVKM. This CDR3 has 14 residues. V was trimmed by 5 bases and J by 2 bases, leaving 13 bases between them. The CDR3 protein is CASSMDTTPYEQYF. CDR3 DNA: TGTGCCAGCAGTATGGACACGACCCCCTACGAGCAGTACTTC.

This clone occurred a few times. The chain has TRBV6-1 and TRBJ1-2, with 8 nucleotides matching TRBD1. The CDR3 spans 15 residues. Germline V CDR1 and CDR2: MNHNS, SASEGT. Trimming cost V 2 bases and J 8 bases; bases outside gene matches: 10. CDR3 bases: TGTGCCAGCAGTGAAACTCTGGACAGGGTTATCGGCTACACCTTC. As protein: CASSETLDRVIGYTF.

This chain links TRBV6-1 with TRBJ1-2; TRBD1 agrees at 7 bases. The CDR3 sequence is 13 residues long. With V trimmed by 7 bases and J by 5 bases, 7 bases remained unmatched. Germline V gene sequence: CDR1 MNHNS, CDR2 SASEGT. The CDR3 coding sequence is TGTGCCAGCACCCAGACAGGGAGTTATGGCTACACCTTC. It encodes CASTQTGSYGYTF.

This clone was recorded a few times. This chain joins TRBV28 and TRBJ2-7, with TRBD2 identical over 9 bases. The J segment lost 5 bases and the V segment lost 9 bases, leaving 8 bases of the junction unmatched. The CDR3 extends over 13 amino acids. Germline assignment: CDR1 MDHEN and CDR2 SYDVKM. The chain's CDR3 is CASIAGATDEQYF. In DNA form, the CDR3 reads TGTGCCAGTATAGCGGGAGCCACGGACGAGCAGTACTTC.

This sequence joins TRBV6-2 or TRBV6-3 and TRBJ2-4, with a possible D match to TRBD2 (5 bases). Germline assignment: CDR1 MNHEY and CDR2 SVGEGT. The CDR3 has 14 amino acids. Trimming removed 2 bases from V and 6 bases from J, with 11 bases in between. The CDR3 loop is CASSYTDRGNIQYF. CDR3 sequence (DNA): TGTGCCAGCAGTTACACGGACCGGGGAAACATTCAGTACTTC.

About this clone itself: Other DNA sequences from this sample encode an identical CDR3 as well. The chain links TRBV30 to TRBJ1-1, with D perhaps TRBD1 (6 bases). CDR3 size: 13 residues. Germline CDR1 GTSNPN, CDR2 SVGIG (reference sequence). Trimming removed 0 bases at V and 4 bases at J, with 9 bases between. CDR3 sequence reads: CAWSVGRGTEAFF. CDR3 coding DNA: TGTGCCTGGAGTGTCGGCAGGGGCACTGAAGCTTTCTTT.

V and J are TRBV4-3 and TRBJ2-1; D remains unclear. Germline CDR1 reads LGHNA; CDR2 reads YSLEER. The CDR3 sequence is 15 residues long. With 0 bases removed from V and 2 bases from J, the gap between germline ends came to 8 bases. Here the CDR3 DNA reads TGCGCCAGCAGCCAAGACGATGGCCCCTACAATGAGCAGTTCTTC. It is translated as CASSQDDGPYNEQFF.

The chain links TRBV9 to TRBJ1-4, with 7 bases lining up with TRBD1. CDR3 length: 15 amino acids. CDR1 is SGDLS and CDR2 is YYNGEE in the germline V gene. J was trimmed by 4 bases and V by 0 bases; bases with no gene match: 3. In nucleotides, the CDR3 is TGTGCCAGCAGCGTAGAAGGGGGCTTTAATGAAAAACTGTTTTTT. It translates to CASSVEGGFNEKLFF.

V and J are TRBV12-5 and TRBJ2-4; TRBD1 is a possible D gene (5 bases). V lost 0 bases to trimming and J lost 7 bases, with 13 bases between them. The CDR3 length is 15 residues. Germline CDR1 reads LGHNT; CDR2 reads FRNRAP. The CDR3 spells CASGLVGHGGNIQYF. In DNA, the CDR3 is TGTGCTAGTGGTTTGGTAGGACATGGTGGGAACATTCAGTACTTC.

With regard to this clone: At the DNA level, this CDR3 is encoded by other sequences in the same sample as well. The rearrangement joins TRBV18 to TRBJ1-1; the D is unclear. V lost 3 bases to trimming and J lost 2 bases, with 7 bases between them. The CDR3 runs 13 residues. CDR1 is KGHSH and CDR2 is LQKENI in the germline V gene. The CDR3 region has the DNA TGTGCCAGCTCACCTCCGGGAAACACTGAAGCTTTCTTT. This encodes CASSPPGNTEAFF.

The chain links TRBV4-2 to TRBJ1-2; D gene ambiguous. The length of the CDR3 is 16 residues. The V gene's germline CDR1 is LGHNA and CDR2 YNFKEQ. The V gene lost 0 bases and the J gene lost 3 bases, with 14 bases spanning the gap. The CDR3 coding sequence is TGTGCCAGCAGCCAAGATCGCGGCGCTGGCTACTATGGCTACACCTTC. Amino acids: CASSQDRGAGYYGYTF.

This chain joins TRBV6-5 and TRBJ1-2, with D possibly matching TRBD1 (6 bases). Trimming cost V 6 bases and J 7 bases, with 15 bases left between them. Germline V lookup: CDR1 MNHEY, CDR2 SVGAGI. The CDR3 is 13 amino acids. CDR3 sequence: CASSTQGSRGYTF. The CDR3 DNA reads as TGTGCCAGCAGCACGCAGGGGAGCCGTGGCTACACCTTC.

The rearrangement joins TRBV27 to TRBJ2-2; D is perhaps TRBD2 (7 bases). Trimming took 2 bases from V and 4 from J, leaving 14 bases between them. Germline CDR1 is MNHEY and CDR2 is SMNVEV (reference sequence). This CDR3 spans 16 amino acids. CDR3 residues: CASSLLRGRGTGELFF. Here the CDR3 DNA reads TGTGCCAGCAGTTTACTGCGGGGGCGAGGCACCGGGGAGCTGTTTTTT.

V gene TRBV5-6 combines with J gene TRBJ1-3; weak D call: TRBD1 (5 bases). V was clipped by 3 bases and J by 4 bases, with 11 bases between them. CDR3 length: 14 residues. Germline-derived CDR1 and CDR2 are SGHDT and YYEEEE. The CDR3 loop is CASSSRTHGNTIYF. For the CDR3, the DNA is TGTGCCAGCAGCTCCCGGACACACGGAAACACCATATATTTT.